Given below is one TCR beta chain in context. At one end, the junction sequence differs from germline, possibly due to a read error. Amplification of TCR beta CDR3 regions used RNA transcripts. Investigators did first-round RT-PCR with HTBI primers, then second-round multiplex PCR. One entry per CDR3 protein, called by TCRdb with MiXCR from the multiplex PCR reads. The top ten hold around 4.5% of the sample, which has about 50,000 distinct CDR3 sequences, approximately 47% seen once. The record originates from a study of Graves' ophthalmopathy and Graves' hyperthyroidism. There are 12 residues in the CDR3. CDR1 and CDR2 from the germline V gene are MNHNS and SASEGT. Active ophthalmopathy (CAS at least 3, NOSPECS at least 4), lasting under 3 months.

The source material was peripheral blood. The receptor was derived from an adult woman with Graves' ophthalmopathy. V usage is TRBV6-1 and J usage is TRBJ2-1, with unresolved D. The CDR3 is CAGSRDLDEQSF. The DNA of the CDR3 is TGTGCCGGCAGCCGAGATCTGGATGAGCAGTCCTTC.